The 4 T cell receptor beta chains in this list originate from one sample, sequenced in a study of blood T cell repertoires in COVID-19. Libraries were prepared by immunoSEQ multiplex PCR; TCRdb keeps only in-frame clonotypes and omits some of them. The data show under 350,000 clones, about 85% seen once. Sample: peripheral blood. The receptors shown here come from a human donor in a cohort sampled during active COVID-19.

The chain has TRBV7-9 and TRBJ2-7, with D possibly matching TRBD2 (5 bases). The V gene lost 3 bases and the J gene lost 6 bases, with 9 bases spanning the gap. The germline CDR1 and CDR2 sequences are SEHNR and FQNEAQ (reference sequence). The CDR3 extends over 12 amino acids. CDR3 sequence (DNA): TGTGCCAGCAGCTTCGTGGGGAGCGAGCAGTACTTC. It translates to CASSFVGSEQYF.

The chain joins TRBV5-1 to TRBJ1-5, with a weak D call TRBD1 (6 bases). Trimming shortened V by 0 bases and J by 3 bases, and 13 bases separated the two germline ends. CDR3 length: 16 residues. Germline values: CDR1 SGHRS, CDR2 YFSETQ. CDR3 DNA: TGCGCCAGCAGCTTGGACGGACAGACCTACAATCAGCCCCAGCATTTT. This encodes CASSLDGQTYNQPQHF.

The chain is built from TRBV6-1 and TRBJ2-2; D remains unclear. CDR1 is MNHNS, CDR2 SASEGT, per germline. The germline V and J ends were trimmed by 2 bases and 8 bases, with 9 bases remaining between them. The CDR3 spans 13 residues. The CDR3 sequence: CASSEMAVGELFF. The DNA of the CDR3 is TGTGCCAGCAGTGAAATGGCGGTGGGGGAGCTGTTTTTT.

The chain joins TRBV27 to TRBJ2-1, with 8 positions matching TRBD2. Germline-derived CDR1 and CDR2 are MNHEY and SMNVEV (reference sequence). The CDR3 loop spans 16 amino acids. The V segment lost 6 bases and the J segment 7 bases; nucleotides outside the gene matches: 14. The CDR3 spells CASSPSGRKGRNEQFF. For the CDR3, the DNA is TGTGCCAGCAGCCCGAGCGGGAGAAAGGGTCGGAATGAGCAGTTCTTC.